Shown below are 29 T cell receptor beta chains from a single sample sequenced in a study of molecular identifiers for immune sequencing clone quantification. TCRdb re-analysed the PCR reads in MiXCR, keeping a single row per CDR3 protein. The table includes more than 450,000 distinct CDR3 sequences, 20% to 25% detected once. Material for sequencing was naive CD8+ T cells from blood, with Jurkat cell RNA spiked in. Subset meaning: FACS-sorted CD8+CD4-CCR7+CD45RA+ naive T cells. The receptors were gathered from a human donor in good health. Some libraries in this study had Jurkat cell RNA spiked in.

J is TRBJ1-5 and V is TRBV6-2 or TRBV6-3; D uncertain. There are 14 residues in the CDR3. Trimming pared 2 bases from V and 3 bases from J, leaving 8 bases between. Per the germline V gene, CDR1 is MNHEY and CDR2 is SVGEGT. CDR3 amino acids: CASSYDKTNQPQHF. The CDR3 nucleotides read TGTGCCAGCAGTTACGACAAAACCAATCAGCCCCAGCATTTT.

About this clonotype: This sequence may be a read error, since a much larger clone differs from it by one base. V is TRBV6-5 and J is TRBJ1-2; D is unresolved. Germline V CDR1 and CDR2: MNHEY, SVGAGI. The CDR3 totals 15 residues. V lost 6 bases and J 4 bases, leaving 18 bases between the germline ends. The CDR3 DNA follows: TGTGCCAGCAGCTCCCTCACGGGAGGTACCTATGGCTACACCTTC. It specifies CASSSLTGGTYGYTF.

The rearrangement uses TRBV4-2 and TRBJ2-1; 9 bases line up with TRBD2. Germline CDR1 reads LGHNA; CDR2 reads YNFKEQ. V lost 0 bases and J lost 3; bases outside the gene matches: 3. This CDR3 has 16 residues. This chain's CDR3 is CASSQERLAVYNEQFF. In DNA, the CDR3 is TGTGCCAGCAGCCAAGAACGACTAGCGGTCTACAATGAGCAGTTCTTC.

This chain connects TRBV7-9 to TRBJ1-1; D gene uncertain. This CDR3 spans 13 amino acids. Trimming removed 5 bases from V and 4 bases from J, with 11 bases in between. The germline V gene has CDR1 SEHNR and CDR2 FQNEAQ (reference sequence). The CDR3 loop reads CASSPPWGTEAFF. Written as DNA, the CDR3 is TGTGCCAGCAGCCCTCCCTGGGGCACTGAAGCTTTCTTT. The full variable domain, with the rest looked up from reference TRBV7-9 and TRBJ1-1, is DTGVSQNPRHKITKRGQNVTFRCDPISEHNRLYWYRQTLGQGPEFLTYFQNEAQLEKSRLLSDRFSAERPKGSFSTLEIQRTEQGDSAMYLCASSPPWGTEAFFGQGTRLTVV.

This clonotype was counted at least ten times. V and J are TRBV28 and TRBJ2-5; D gene uncertain. There are 15 residues in the CDR3. V lost 2 bases and J lost 9, with 19 bases in between. Germline V gene lookup returns CDR1 MDHEN and CDR2 SYDVKM. CDR3 in amino acids: CASSLPPRAQWPQYF. The CDR3 nucleotides are TGTGCCAGCAGTTTACCCCCCCGGGCCCAGTGGCCCCAGTACTTC.

The table lists this clonotype with a few counts. V gene TRBV3-1 combines with J gene TRBJ2-1; 7 bases map to TRBD1. CDR1 LGHDT and CDR2 YNNKEL come from the germline V gene (reference sequence). Losses at the gene ends were 1 base for V and 6 bases for J; bases not matched to a gene: 6. This CDR3 contains 15 residues. CDR3 in amino acids: CASSQGGQASNEQFF. DNA for the CDR3: TGTGCCAGCAGCCAAGGTGGACAGGCCTCCAATGAGCAGTTCTTC.

The rearrangement uses TRBV9 and TRBJ2-3; D possibly corresponds to TRBD2 (6 bases). Deletions cut 0 bases from V and 1 base from J, with 15 bases between. The V gene's germline CDR1 is SGDLS and CDR2 YYNGEE. The CDR3 is made up of 17 amino acids. For the CDR3, the DNA is TGTGCCAGCAGCGTAGGGTCGTCGGCTAGCGGCACAGATACGCAGTATTTT. The encoded protein is CASSVGSSASGTDTQYF.

With regard to this clonotype: A read error may be the cause here, since a much bigger clone is one base away. The chain recombines TRBV7-9 with TRBJ2-2; tentatively, D is TRBD2 (5 bases). The CDR3 contains 15 residues. Germline CDR1 is SEHNR and CDR2 is FQNEAQ (reference sequence). CDR3 bases: TGTGCCAGCATTCTATCCGGCTTTCACACCGGGGAGCTGCTTTTT. It is translated as CASILSGFHTGELLF.

In its sample, this clonotype was seen a few times. The chain combines TRBV5-1 with TRBJ1-1, with 8 bases fitting TRBD1. V gave up 2 bases and J gave up 7 bases; unmatched junction bases: 4. The germline V gene encodes CDR1 SGHRS and CDR2 YFSETQ. The CDR3 sequence is 13 residues long. The CDR3 DNA reads TGCGCCAGCAGCTTCCAGGGGGCTGATGAAGCTTTCTTT. Translated: CASSFQGADEAFF.

The chain recombines TRBV3-1 with TRBJ2-3, with 10 bases lining up with TRBD2. Germline CDR1 and CDR2: LGHDT and YNNKEL (reference sequence). The CDR3 is 16 amino acids. J was trimmed by 6 bases and V by 0 bases; bases with no gene match: 6. CDR3 nucleotides: TGTGCCAGCAGCCAAGAAGCGGGGGGGCCAGGGGATACGCAGTATTTT. Amino acid sequence: CASSQEAGGPGDTQYF.

The chain is built from TRBV4-3 and TRBJ2-7; TRBD1 matches at 8 bases. Trimming took 0 bases from V and 2 from J; bases not matched to a gene: 9. Germline V CDR1 and CDR2: LGHNA, YSLEER. The CDR3 sequence is 17 residues long. The DNA of the CDR3 is TGCGCCAGCAGCCAAGATCTGGGGGACAGGCCCCCCTACGAGCAGTACTTC. This sequence encodes CASSQDLGDRPPYEQYF.

This clonotype was observed a few times. The V gene is TRBV19, the J gene TRBJ1-5, with a weak D call TRBD1 (5 bases). The V end was cut by 8 bases, the J end by 7 bases, with 15 bases between. Germline values: CDR1 LNHDA, CDR2 SQIVND (reference sequence). This CDR3 is built from 13 residues. CDR3 nucleotides: TGTGCCAGTCTTCCCTCAGGGTCGCAGCCCCAGCATTTT. Translating it yields CASLPSGSQPQHF.

This clonotype was recorded a few times. The chain uses TRBV7-9 and TRBJ2-1, with 7 bases fitting TRBD2. J gave up 4 bases and V 1 base, and 7 bases lay outside the gene matches. In germline, CDR1 is SEHNR, CDR2 FQNEAQ (reference sequence). The CDR3 extends over 16 amino acids. As DNA, the CDR3 is TGTGCCAGCAGCTTAGTAACAGCGGGGCTGTACAATGAGCAGTTCTTC. This encodes CASSLVTAGLYNEQFF.

In its sample, this clonotype was seen many times. The genes are TRBV9 and TRBJ2-3; 8 positions agree with TRBD2. CDR1 is SGDLS, CDR2 YYNGEE, per germline. This CDR3 contains 18 residues. With V trimmed by 2 bases and J by 0 bases, 11 bases remained unmatched. The CDR3 nucleotides are TGTGCCAGCAGCGTGGGTAGCGGGAATTTTGGAAGCACAGATACGCAGTATTTT. Translating gives CASSVGSGNFGSTDTQYF.

In this sample, this clonotype turned up a few times. The genes are TRBV28 and TRBJ1-6, with 7 nucleotides matching TRBD1. V dropped 1 base and J dropped 6; count of bases not matched to a gene: 3. This CDR3 contains 15 residues. Germline CDR1 and CDR2: MDHEN and SYDVKM. CDR3 in amino acids: CASSLYRGVNSPLHF. DNA for the CDR3: TGTGCCAGCAGTTTATACAGGGGTGTTAATTCACCCCTCCACTTT. The entire variable domain, with the rest obtained from reference TRBV28 and TRBJ1-6, is as follows: DVKVTQSSRYLVKRTGEKVFLECVQDMDHENMFWYRQDPGLGLRLIYFSYDVKMKEKGDIPEGYSVSREKKERFSLILESASTNQTSMYLCASSLYRGVNSPLHFGNGTRLTVT.

In this sample, this clonotype turned up a few times. This sequence joins TRBV6-5 and TRBJ2-3; possible D gene TRBD1, 5 bases. Germline values: CDR1 MNHEY, CDR2 SVGAGI. The CDR3 contains 15 residues. Trimming pared 2 bases from V and 0 bases from J, leaving 9 bases between. The CDR3 nucleotides are TGTGCCAGCAGTTACGGGGCCGTAAGCACAGATACGCAGTATTTT. Its protein is CASSYGAVSTDTQYF.

Ten or more counts support this clonotype. The gene calls are TRBV29-1 and TRBJ2-7; TRBD1 might be the D (8 bases). This CDR3 region has 12 residues. In germline, CDR1 is SQVTM, CDR2 ANQGSEA. Trimming left V 6 bases short and J 7 bases short, with 16 bases between. The CDR3 loop reads CSVVEQGGEQYF. The DNA of the CDR3 is TGCAGCGTAGTCGAACAGGGGGGGGAGCAGTACTTC.

In this sample, this clonotype turned up many times. J is TRBJ2-3 and V is TRBV7-9; TRBD2 matches at 8 bases. J was trimmed by 2 bases and V by 2 bases; bases with no gene match: 9. Per germline, CDR1 SEHNR and CDR2 FQNEAQ (reference sequence). There are 17 residues in the CDR3. The CDR3 loop reads CASSLSAAGGFTDTQYF. The CDR3 bases are TGTGCCAGCAGCTTATCGGCTGCGGGAGGTTTCACAGATACGCAGTATTTT.

The rearrangement uses TRBV5-6 and TRBJ1-1; no reliable D call. The CDR3 is 13 residues long. V lost 7 bases and J lost 0, with 10 bases in between. Per the germline V gene, CDR1 is SGHDT and CDR2 is YYEEEE. The CDR3 loop reads CASHVSLNTEAFF. In DNA, the CDR3 is TGTGCCAGCCACGTTAGTCTGAACACTGAAGCTTTCTTT. Full variable domain (missing parts from reference TRBV5-6 and TRBJ1-1): DAGVTQSPTHLIKTRGQQVTLRCSPKSGHDTVSWYQQALGQGPQFIFQYYEEEERQRGNFPDRFSGHQFPNYSSELNVNALLLGDSALYLCASHVSLNTEAFFGQGTRLTVV.

The V call is TRBV6-5, the J call TRBJ2-1, with a weak D call TRBD1 (6 bases). Trimming removed 9 bases at V and 4 bases at J, with 13 bases between. The CDR3 loop spans 13 amino acids. From germline, CDR1 is MNHEY and CDR2 SVGAGI. CDR3 DNA: TGTGCCAGTGAGAGGACAGCGTACAATGAGCAGTTCTTC. Its protein is CASERTAYNEQFF.

At least ten counts were recorded for this clonotype. This chain uses TRBV24-1 with TRBJ2-1; perhaps D is TRBD1 or TRBD2 (6 bases each). The CDR3 has 11 amino acids. Trimming removed 8 bases from V and 10 bases from J, with 11 bases in between. From germline, CDR1 is KGHDR and CDR2 SFDVKD. CDR3 nucleotides: TGTGCCACCATGTACGGGGGCGAGCAGTTCTTC. Its protein is CATMYGGEQFF.

This clonotype has more than one count but fewer than ten. V is TRBV11-2 and J is TRBJ1-1, with 9 positions matching TRBD1. CDR1 and CDR2 (germline): SGHAT, FQNNGV. Trimming removed 10 bases from V and 6 bases from J; junction bases left unmatched: 15. This CDR3 comprises 15 residues. The chain's CDR3 is CATNDRGTGLAEAFF. As DNA, the CDR3 is TGTGCCACCAACGATAGGGGGACAGGGCTAGCTGAAGCTTTCTTT.

Here the CDR3 reads CATSGINLGETQYF. The CDR3 nucleotides read TGTGCCACCAGCGGGATAAATCTCGGGGAGACCCAGTACTTC. The J gene is TRBJ2-5, the V gene TRBV15; no firm D call. The ends were cut back, 5 bases at V and 5 bases at J, with 15 bases in the middle. The CDR3 sequence is 14 residues long. Germline V lookup: CDR1 LNHNV, CDR2 YYDKDF (reference sequence).

The chain links TRBV9 to TRBJ1-1, with TRBD1 as a possible D gene (6 bases). With 8 bases removed from V and 4 bases from J, the gap between germline ends came to 12 bases. Germline CDR1 SGDLS, CDR2 YYNGEE. CDR3 length: 12 amino acids. The DNA for the CDR3 is TGTGCCAGTCGGGGGGCCGGCACTGAAGCTTTCTTT. As protein: CASRGAGTEAFF.

Only a few counts were recorded for this clonotype. The rearrangement joins TRBV5-6 to TRBJ1-1, with D tentatively TRBD1 (5 bases). The germline V gene has CDR1 SGHDT and CDR2 YYEEEE. The CDR3 sequence is 15 residues long. The germline V and J ends were trimmed by 0 bases and 5 bases, with 14 bases remaining between them. This CDR3 reads CASSLDLAGWTEAFF. The CDR3 DNA sequence: TGTGCCAGCAGCTTGGATTTGGCAGGGTGGACTGAAGCTTTCTTT.

This clonotype came up many times. The V gene is TRBV20-1, the J gene TRBJ2-5; D is unclear. The V and J ends lost 3 bases and 3 bases respectively, with 8 bases between them. Germline CDR1 and CDR2: DFQATT and SNEGSKA (reference sequence). The CDR3 totals 12 residues. CDR3 in amino acids: CSASYREETQYF. The CDR3, as DNA: TGCAGTGCTAGCTATCGGGAAGAGACCCAGTACTTC.

This clonotype was counted ten times or more. V gene TRBV7-9 combines with J gene TRBJ2-3; 8 bases align to TRBD2. Germline-derived CDR1 and CDR2 are SEHNR and FQNEAQ (reference sequence). V trimming: 5 bases; J trimming: 4 bases; junction bases outside the gene matches: 5. This CDR3 has 14 amino acids. As DNA, the CDR3 is TGTGCCAGCAGCGCTACACTAGCGGCAGATACGCAGTATTTT. Translating it yields CASSATLAADTQYF.

This clonotype has at least ten counts. Its ends do not fully match the called genes, so a read error is possible. The rearrangement links TRBV5-1 to TRBJ2-7; D perhaps matches TRBD1 (6 bases). The CDR3 length is 12 residues. CDR1 is SGHRS, CDR2 YFSETQ, per germline. CDR3 sequence reads: CASSLVGGEQYF. The CDR3 DNA is TGTGCCAGCAGCTTAGTAGGGGGCGAGCAGTACTTC.

V gene TRBV7-6 combines with J gene TRBJ2-5, with a weak D call TRBD2 (5 bases). The V gene lost 5 bases and the J gene lost 2 bases, with 12 bases spanning the gap. Germline CDR1 reads SGHVS; CDR2 reads FNYEAQ. This CDR3 has 14 residues. The CDR3 is CASSRTEAQETQYF. DNA of the CDR3: TGTGCCAGCAGCCGTACGGAGGCACAAGAGACCCAGTACTTC.